This is a list of T cell receptor beta chains from one sample in a study of cytomegalovirus exposure and HLA in healthy donors. Clones were read by immunoSEQ multiplex PCR, and TCRdb kept only the in-frame ones, dropping some. The sample shows some 110,000 clones, around 80% of them seen only once. The sample comprised PBMCs. These receptors were collected from a man under 40 in good health and CMV-seropositive. Each CDR3 is given with its conserved first and last residue. D genes are given only for firm matches. A clone size is listed for some rows: how often the clone was seen (once, few, many), or a class if it is expanded.

size	V	J	D	CDR3	DNA
NA	TRBV10-3	TRBJ2-7	TRBD1	CAIRRDREAYEQYF	TGTGCCATCAGAAGGGACAGGGAGGCCTACGAGCAGTACTTC
few	TRBV28	TRBJ2-1	TRBD2	CASSTPGLAGNEQFF	TGTGCCAGCAGCACCCCGGGACTAGCGGGCAATGAGCAGTTCTTC
NA	TRBV11-1	TRBJ2-5	NA	CASSLQETQYF	TGTGCCAGCAGTCTTCAAGAGACCCAGTACTTC
NA	TRBV11-2	TRBJ1-2	NA	CASSLDFNAMYGYTF	TGTGCCAGCAGCTTAGATTTTAACGCTATGTATGGCTACACCTTC
NA	TRBV5-1	TRBJ2-7	TRBD1	CASSLRQGASEQYF	TGCGCCAGCAGCCTGCGACAGGGGGCTTCCGAGCAGTACTTC
NA	TRBV5-6	TRBJ2-2	TRBD2	CASSGPGLAPINTGELFF	TGTGCCAGCAGCGGACCGGGACTAGCCCCGATAAACACCGGGGAGCTGTTTTTT
NA	TRBV10-3	TRBJ1-2	NA	CATQDSYGYTF	TGTGCCACTCAAGACAGCTATGGCTACACCTTC
few	TRBV5-6	TRBJ2-1	TRBD1	CASSLYRQGAFF	TGTGCCAGCAGCTTGTATCGACAGGGGGCATTCTTC
NA	TRBV5-8	TRBJ2-1	TRBD1	CASSPGQGVAGEQFF	TGTGCCAGCAGCCCGGGACAGGGGGTGGCGGGCGAGCAGTTCTTC
NA	TRBV18	TRBJ1-2	NA	CASSPPPGRIYGYTF	TGTGCCAGCTCACCACCCCCAGGAAGAATCTATGGCTACACCTTC
NA	TRBV10-3	TRBJ1-5	NA	CAISATRVSNQPQHF	TGTGCCATCTCGGCGACGAGGGTTAGCAATCAGCCCCAGCATTTT
NA	TRBV7-2	TRBJ1-2	NA	CASSPTTGNYGYTF	TGTGCCAGCAGCCCTACAACAGGGAACTATGGCTACACCTTC
NA	TRBV5-1	TRBJ1-2	TRBD1	CASSKDRDRVTSNYGYTF	TGCGCCAGCAGCAAGGACCGGGACAGGGTTACATCTAACTATGGCTACACCTTC
NA	TRBV11-2	TRBJ2-3	NA	CASSRDFVDTQYF	TGTGCCAGCAGCCGAGACTTTGTAGATACGCAGTATTTT
NA	TRBV30	TRBJ2-4	TRBD2	CAWSAGRETDIQYF	TGTGCCTGGAGTGCCGGGAGGGAGACGGACATTCAGTACTTC
NA	TRBV27	TRBJ2-3	NA	CASSSIAGSSTDTQYF	TGTGCCAGCAGTTCGATCGCGGGGTCGAGCACAGATACGCAGTATTTT
few	TRBV6-1	TRBJ2-3	NA	CASSDPGTSDTQYF	TGTGCCAGCAGTGACCCCGGGACATCGGATACGCAGTATTTT
NA	TRBV25-1	TRBJ1-6	TRBD1	CASSESRGNSPLHF	TGTGCCAGCAGTGAAAGCAGGGGGAATTCACCCCTCCACTTT
few	TRBV19	TRBJ1-2	NA	CASSAPTVSYTF	TGTGCCAGTAGTGCCCCTACGGTTAGCTACACCTTC
NA	TRBV5-1	TRBJ1-3	NA	CASSLSGTGNTIYF	TGCGCCAGCAGCTTGTCAGGGACTGGAAACACCATATATTTT
NA	TRBV10-1	TRBJ2-1	NA	CASSSSLAGLDEQFF	TGCGCCAGCAGTAGTTCACTAGCTGGTTTGGATGAGCAGTTCTTC
NA	TRBV4-2	TRBJ2-1	TRBD2	CASSRGAAGDSYNEQFF	TGTGCCAGCAGCCGCGGGGCAGCGGGGGACTCCTACAATGAGCAGTTCTTC
NA	TRBV6-5	TRBJ1-1	NA	CASSYPPSSVF	TGTGCCAGCAGTTACCCCCCGTCCAGTGTCTTT
few	TRBV15	TRBJ1-2	NA	CATSTQGTNRYGYTF	TGTGCCACCAGCACACAGGGTACAAACCGATATGGCTACACCTTC
NA	TRBV10-3	TRBJ1-2	NA	CAITPAGAYGYTF	TGTGCCATCACCCCCGCAGGGGCCTATGGCTACACCTTC
few	TRBV6-1	TRBJ2-3	NA	CASSAGETDTQYF	TGTGCCAGCAGTGCGGGAGAGACAGATACGCAGTATTTT
few	TRBV11-3	TRBJ1-2	NA	CASSLAETAYGYTF	TGTGCCAGCAGCTTAGCAGAGACAGCCTATGGCTACACCTTC
NA	TRBV28	TRBJ2-2	TRBD2	CASSLRGLVGGRSYTGELFF	TGTGCCAGCAGTTTACGTGGTTTGGTGGGCGGGAGGTCCTACACCGGGGAGCTGTTTTTT
NA	TRBV7-2	TRBJ2-7	TRBD1	CASSPPGQVWIYEQYF	TGTGCCAGCAGCCCACCGGGACAGGTATGGATCTACGAGCAGTACTTC
NA	TRBV6-5	TRBJ2-1	NA	CASTLPGGGDEQFF	TGTGCCAGCACCCTACCAGGAGGCGGGGATGAGCAGTTCTTC
NA	TRBV7-9	TRBJ1-3	NA	CASSPGATGNTIYF	TGTGCCAGCAGCCCAGGCGCAACTGGAAACACCATATATTTT
NA	TRBV29-1	TRBJ1-2	TRBD1	CSVAPGQGLGYTF	TGCAGCGTCGCACCGGGACAGGGGTTAGGCTACACCTTC
NA	TRBV2	TRBJ2-3	NA	CASRGDTYTQYF	TGTGCCAGCAGGGGGGACACCTATACGCAGTATTTT
NA	TRBV29-1	TRBJ2-1	TRBD2	CSVEVSGGAAYNEQFF	TGCAGCGTTGAGGTTAGCGGGGGGGCGGCCTACAATGAGCAGTTCTTC
NA	TRBV18	TRBJ1-1	TRBD1	CASSPGQGTLTEAFF	TGTGCCAGCTCACCCGGACAGGGAACACTCACTGAAGCTTTCTTT
NA	TRBV6-1	TRBJ1-4	NA	CASSEKLRWGGNEKLFF	TGTGCCAGCAGTGAGAAACTTCGGTGGGGGGGTAATGAAAAACTGTTTTTT
NA	TRBV7-3	TRBJ2-2	NA	CASSIGAGELFF	TGTGCCAGCTCAATCGGGGCCGGGGAGCTGTTTTTT
NA	TRBV2	TRBJ1-2	TRBD1	CASSELDRGYGYTF	TGTGCCAGCAGTGAATTGGACAGGGGCTATGGCTACACCTTC
NA	TRBV15	TRBJ1-2	NA	CATSMGPYGYTF	TGTGCCACCAGCATGGGGCCCTATGGCTACACCTTC
NA	TRBV28	TRBJ2-3	TRBD2	CASNRIAGGLGAQYF	TGTGCCAGCAACCGGATAGCGGGGGGGCTCGGGGCGCAGTATTTT
once	TRBV7-9	TRBJ2-1	NA	CASREGFGEQFF	TGTGCCAGCAGAGAGGGTTTTGGTGAGCAGTTCTTC
once	TRBV29-1	TRBJ1-5	TRBD1	CSVIESTGDQPQHF	TGCAGCGTCATAGAATCGACAGGGGATCAGCCCCAGCATTTT
NA	TRBV14	TRBJ1-2	TRBD1	CASSQRGGQGGGYTF	TGTGCCAGCAGCCAAAGGGGCGGACAGGGTGGGGGCTACACCTTC
few	TRBV5-6	TRBJ1-2	TRBD1	CASSSGQAYGYTF	TGTGCCAGCAGCTCCGGACAGGCGTATGGCTACACCTTC
NA	TRBV2	TRBJ2-3	NA	CASSDGRDTDTQYF	TGTGCCAGCAGCGATGGCCGGGACACAGATACGCAGTATTTT